Sequencing of this T cell receptor (beta chain) was carried out in a study of T-cell memory formation after mild COVID-19. Study-wide findings and caveats: Clones which contracted sat mainly in CM and EM if CD4+, and in EMRA if CD8+.

This clonotype was picked up a small number of times. Antigen specificity is unknown. Trimming took off 5 bases at V and 4 bases at J, with 12 bases between the two ends. This CDR3 has 14 amino acids. The V gene's germline CDR1 is LGHNT and CDR2 FRNRAP. TCRalpha and TCRbeta libraries used 5'RACE with constant-segment primers and UMIs. TCRdb reprocessed the 5' RACE reads with MiXCR, giving one entry per CDR3 protein. The sample includes around 370,000 distinct CDR3 sequences, approximately 21% seen only once; the top ten take approximately 12%. The genes are TRBV12-5 and TRBJ2-1; D is possibly TRBD1 (6 bases). This sequence was found in an adult woman who had mild COVID-19 (a few samples of this study predate the infection). Cell type and time point are not known. Sequenced material: PBMCs or a T cell subset sorted from them (not recorded which). The CDR3 here is CASGPGTIYNEQFF. CDR3 coding DNA: TGTGCTAGTGGTCCCGGGACAATTTACAATGAGCAGTTCTTC.